The 23 T cell receptor beta chains reported below all come from one sample, sequenced in a study of CD8+CD57+ T cells in acquired aplastic anemia. All sequencing subjects had displayed CD8+CD57+ cell expansion on flow cytometry. Profiling of TCR beta VDJ combinations and CDR3 sequences used genomic DNA as template. TCRdb re-called the reads through MiXCR, storing one row per CDR3 protein. This table holds 150,000 to 200,000 distinct CDR3 sequences, roughly two thirds found once. Material: sorted CD4+, CD8+, or CD8+CD57+ T cells (not recorded which) from PBMCs. These receptors all stem from a human donor with aplastic anemia.

This clonotype was seen ten or more times. The rearrangement uses TRBV5-1 and TRBJ1-1; 10 bases match TRBD1. Germline CDR1 reads SGHRS; CDR2 reads YFSETQ. With 5 bases clipped from V and 5 bases from J, the junction kept 9 bases outside the gene matches. The CDR3 is made up of 15 amino acids. The CDR3 spells CASRSGQGGVTEAFF. CDR3 in DNA: TGCGCCAGCAGGTCCGGACAGGGGGGGGTTACTGAAGCTTTCTTT.

The chain links TRBV19 to TRBJ2-7; D gene ambiguous. CDR1 LNHDA and CDR2 SQIVND come from the germline V gene (reference sequence). This CDR3 is 14 amino acids long. Trimming stripped 8 bases from V and 2 bases from J, with 16 bases between. As DNA, the CDR3 is TGTGCCAGTTCCCATTTCGATGGAACCTACGAGCAGTACTTC. The encoded protein is CASSHFDGTYEQYF. Looking up the rest from reference TRBV19 and TRBJ2-7 gives the full variable domain: DGGITQSPKYLFRKEGQNVTLSCEQNLNHDAMYWYRQDPGQGLRLIYYSQIVNDFQKGDIAEGYSVSREKKESFPLTVTSAQKNPTAFYLCASSHFDGTYEQYFGPGTRLTVT.

Notes on this clonotype: A junction end diverges from the germline sequence, so it may reflect a read error. The chain joins TRBV5-1 to TRBJ2-7; 7 nucleotides line up with TRBD2. The CDR3 covers 12 residues. Per the germline V gene, CDR1 is SGHRS and CDR2 is YFSETQ. The CDR3 DNA reads as TGCGCCAGCAGCTTGGGGGACTACGAGCAGCACTTC. This translates into CASSLGDYEQHF. Filled out from reference TRBV5-1 and TRBJ2-7, the complete variable domain reads KAGVTQTPRYLIKTRGQQVTLSCSPISGHRSVSWYQQTPGQGLQFLFEYFSETQRNKGNFPGRFSGRQFSNSRSEMNVSTLELGDSALYLCASSLGDYEQHFGPGTRLTVT.

This chain joins TRBV19 and TRBJ2-1; perhaps D is TRBD1 or TRBD2 (7 bases each). With 3 bases removed from V and 9 bases from J, the gap between germline ends came to 12 bases. Germline assignment: CDR1 LNHDA and CDR2 SQIVND (reference sequence). This CDR3 has 13 residues. CDR3 in DNA: TGTGCCAGTAGTATTACAGGGGAGGGTGAGCAGTTCTTC. Protein product: CASSITGEGEQFF.

This clonotype appeared once. V and J are TRBV6-2 or TRBV6-3 and TRBJ1-4; D gene uncertain. V was cut by 0 bases and J by 2 bases, with 7 bases left in between. The CDR3 runs 15 residues. Germline CDR1 is MNHEY and CDR2 is SVGEGT. CDR3 residues: CASSYSLGTNEKLFF. In DNA form, the CDR3 reads TGTGCCAGCAGTTACTCCCTCGGCACTAATGAAAAACTGTTTTTT.

This chain links TRBV7-9 with TRBJ2-2, with a tentative D call TRBD1 (5 bases). V was clipped by 5 bases and J by 4 bases, with 14 bases between them. This CDR3 spans 15 amino acids. The germline CDR1 and CDR2 sequences are SEHNR and FQNEAQ (reference sequence). The DNA for the CDR3 is TGTGCCAGCAGCATCTTTTGGACACCCACCGGGGAGCTGTTTTTT. It translates to CASSIFWTPTGELFF.

The chain joins TRBV6-1 to TRBJ1-4, with 10 nucleotides matching TRBD1. CDR3 size: 16 residues. CDR1 is MNHNS, CDR2 SASEGT, per germline. V was clipped by 4 bases and J by 7 bases; unmatched bases: 9. The CDR3 loop is CASSGLMGDRGEKLFF. CDR3 in DNA: TGTGCCAGCAGTGGGTTGATGGGGGACAGGGGTGAAAAACTGTTTTTT.

The V call is TRBV10-3, the J call TRBJ1-2, with D perhaps TRBD1 (6 bases). Trimming removed 3 bases at V and 4 bases at J, with 6 bases between. The CDR3 is 12 amino acids. Per the germline V gene, CDR1 is ENHRY and CDR2 is SYGVKD. CDR3 nucleotides: TGTGCCATCAGTGACAGGGGCTATGGCTACACCTTC. Translation gives CAISDRGYGYTF.

The rearrangement uses TRBV20-1 and TRBJ2-2; 11 positions match TRBD2. The ends lost 6 bases at V and 5 bases at J; junction bases unmatched: 11. The germline CDR1 and CDR2 sequences are DFQATT and SNEGSKA (reference sequence). The CDR3 totals 16 residues. CDR3 sequence: CSAKDSGRARTGELFF. In DNA, the CDR3 is TGCAGTGCGAAGGATAGCGGGAGGGCCCGAACCGGGGAGCTGTTTTTT.

In its sample, this clonotype was seen a few times. The chain's CDR3 is CSARGLAGFNEQYF. CDR3 in DNA: TGCAGTGCTAGAGGACTAGCGGGATTCAACGAGCAGTACTTC. This sequence joins TRBV20-1 and TRBJ2-7, with 11 bases lining up with TRBD2. There are 14 residues in the CDR3. The junction had 4 bases not matched to a gene; V was cut back by 1 base and J by 5 bases. Per germline, CDR1 DFQATT and CDR2 SNEGSKA (reference sequence).

The J gene is TRBJ2-7, the V gene TRBV6-5; no definite D call. The CDR3 length is 14 residues. The V gene's germline CDR1 is MNHEY and CDR2 SVGAGI. V lost 0 bases and J lost 4, with 10 bases in between. The CDR3 loop reads CASSYSSGGYEQYF. DNA for the CDR3: TGTGCCAGCAGTTACTCGTCGGGCGGATACGAGCAGTACTTC.

This chain joins TRBV7-3 and TRBJ2-5; D not certain. Germline CDR1 SGHTA, CDR2 FQGTGA. This CDR3 contains 13 residues. CDR3 in amino acids: CARHVDAQETQYF. CDR3 coding DNA: TGTGCAAGGCATGTCGACGCCCAAGAGACCCAGTACTTC.

The V call is TRBV20-1, the J call TRBJ2-7; D is perhaps TRBD1 (6 bases). Germline values: CDR1 DFQATT, CDR2 SNEGSKA (reference sequence). V shed 6 bases and J shed 2 bases, with 14 bases lying between them. The CDR3 covers 13 residues. This CDR3 is CSASGQRPYEQYF. CDR3 DNA: TGCAGTGCAAGTGGACAGAGGCCCTACGAGCAGTACTTC.

The chain recombines TRBV7-8 with TRBJ1-6; no clear D gene. CDR3 length: 11 residues. V lost 6 bases, J lost 7 bases, and 4 bases lay in between. CDR1 is SGHVS and CDR2 is FQNEAQ in the germline V gene. CDR3 sequence reads: CASSENSPLHF. The CDR3 bases are TGTGCCAGCAGTGAGAATTCACCCCTCCACTTT.

This clonotype was observed many times. The chain uses TRBV27 and TRBJ2-7, with 8 positions matching TRBD1. Germline CDR1 reads MNHEY; CDR2 reads SMNVEV (reference sequence). The CDR3 covers 15 residues. Trimming cost V 7 bases and J 2 bases; bases outside gene matches: 10. Here the CDR3 DNA reads TGTGCCAGCAATAAGACAGGGGAAAAGACCTACGAGCAGTACGTC. It yields the protein CASNKTGEKTYEQYV.

This chain joins TRBV25-1 and TRBJ1-2, with D unclear. The CDR3 runs to 14 residues. The ends were cut back, 1 base at V and 4 bases at J, with 10 bases in the middle. The germline V gene encodes CDR1 MGHDK and CDR2 SYGVNS. The CDR3: CASSELGDFYGYTF. CDR3 sequence (DNA): TGTGCCAGCAGTGAATTGGGAGACTTCTATGGCTACACCTTC.

The rearrangement joins TRBV10-3 to TRBJ1-6; 9 nucleotides agree with TRBD1. Germline-derived CDR1 and CDR2 are ENHRY and SYGVKD. Unmatched junction bases numbered 8, after V lost 10 bases and J lost 7 bases. The CDR3 loop spans 14 amino acids. CDR3 residues: CATIRDRANSPLHF. CDR3 sequence (DNA): TGTGCCACCATCCGGGACAGGGCCAATTCACCCCTCCACTTT.

CDR3 residues: CAISELQGNQPQHF. CDR3 coding DNA: TGTGCCATCAGTGAGTTACAGGGTAATCAGCCCCAGCATTTT. The genes are TRBV10-3 and TRBJ1-5; tentative D call: TRBD1 (6 bases). Germline lookup yields CDR1 ENHRY and CDR2 SYGVKD. The CDR3 has 14 amino acids. Trimming took off 1 base at V and 4 bases at J, with 8 bases between the two ends.

This clonotype has just one count. This rearrangement joins TRBV20-1 to TRBJ2-1; a weak D match, TRBD2 (6 bases). CDR3 length: 14 amino acids. V shed 2 bases and J shed 9 bases, with 17 bases lying between them. CDR1 and CDR2 from the germline V gene are DFQATT and SNEGSKA (reference sequence). The CDR3 DNA sequence: TGCAGTGCTAGACAGACGGAGGGCCTAAGTGAGCAGTTCTTC. It yields the protein CSARQTEGLSEQFF.

The chain has TRBV29-1 and TRBJ2-7; 8 nucleotides match TRBD1. The junction had 8 bases not matched to a gene; V was cut back by 6 bases and J by 4 bases. Germline assignment: CDR1 SQVTM and CDR2 ANQGSEA. This CDR3 spans 13 amino acids. The CDR3 is CSVRTGQTYEQYF. CDR3 nucleotide sequence: TGCAGCGTCAGGACAGGGCAAACTTACGAGCAGTACTTC.

V usage is TRBV9 and J usage is TRBJ1-2; D is unresolved. Germline CDR1 reads SGDLS; CDR2 reads YYNGEE. V lost 1 base and J lost 6, with 7 bases in between. CDR3 size: 12 residues. The chain's CDR3 is CASSVHGDGYTF. CDR3 bases: TGTGCCAGCAGCGTACACGGGGATGGCTACACCTTC.

To note about this clonotype: At one boundary the junction diverges from the germline segment, which might be a read error. The chain employs TRBV12-3 or TRBV12-4 and TRBJ2-3, with 7 bases matching TRBD1. The CDR3 sequence is 15 residues long. CDR3 nucleotide sequence: TGTGCCATCAGTGACAGGGTCTCTAGCACAGATACGCAGTATTTT. Protein product: CAISDRVSSTDTQYF.

This clonotype appeared a few times. The chain couples TRBV2 to TRBJ2-2, with D possibly TRBD2 on 6 matching bases. V dropped 4 bases and J dropped 4 bases, with 10 bases sitting between them. Germline V gene lookup returns CDR1 SNHLY and CDR2 FYNNEI. The CDR3 sequence is 14 residues long. CDR3 protein: CASSVGGSTGELFF. CDR3 bases: TGTGCCAGCAGTGTCGGGGGAAGCACCGGGGAGCTGTTTTTT.